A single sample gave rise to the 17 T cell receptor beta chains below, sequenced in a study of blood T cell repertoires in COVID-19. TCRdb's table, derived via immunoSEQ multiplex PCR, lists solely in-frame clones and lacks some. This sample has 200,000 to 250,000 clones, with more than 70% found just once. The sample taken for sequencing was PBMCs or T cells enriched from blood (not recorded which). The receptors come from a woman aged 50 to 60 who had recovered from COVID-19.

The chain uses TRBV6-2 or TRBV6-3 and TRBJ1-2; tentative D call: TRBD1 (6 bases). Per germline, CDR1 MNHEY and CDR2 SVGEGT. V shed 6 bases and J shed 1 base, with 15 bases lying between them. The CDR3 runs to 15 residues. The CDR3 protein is CASSDGGAGNYGYTF. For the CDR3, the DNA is TGTGCCAGCAGCGACGGGGGGGCTGGTAACTATGGCTACACCTTC.

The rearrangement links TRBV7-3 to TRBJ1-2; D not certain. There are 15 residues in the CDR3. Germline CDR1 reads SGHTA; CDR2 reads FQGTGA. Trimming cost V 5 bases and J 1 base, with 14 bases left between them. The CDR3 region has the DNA TGTGCCAGCAGCCCGCGACACGGCGATAACTATGGCTACACCTTC. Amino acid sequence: CASSPRHGDNYGYTF.

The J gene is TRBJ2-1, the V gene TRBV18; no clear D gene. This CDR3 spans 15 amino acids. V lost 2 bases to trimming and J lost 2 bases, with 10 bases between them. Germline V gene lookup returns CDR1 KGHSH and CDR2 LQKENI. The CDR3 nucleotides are TGTGCCAGCTCACCAGGGCCGATAGCCTACAATGAGCAGTTCTTC. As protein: CASSPGPIAYNEQFF.

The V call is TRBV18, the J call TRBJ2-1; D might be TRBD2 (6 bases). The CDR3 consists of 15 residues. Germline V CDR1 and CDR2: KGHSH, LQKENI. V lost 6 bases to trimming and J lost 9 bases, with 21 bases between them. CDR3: CASSPEVTRGPEQFF. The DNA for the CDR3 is TGTGCCAGCTCCCCCGAAGTAACGCGGGGCCCTGAGCAGTTCTTC.

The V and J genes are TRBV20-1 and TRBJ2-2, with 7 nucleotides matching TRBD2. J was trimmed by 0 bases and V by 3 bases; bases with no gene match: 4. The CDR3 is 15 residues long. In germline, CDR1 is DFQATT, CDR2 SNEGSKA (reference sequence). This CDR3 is CSASHGGTNTGELFF. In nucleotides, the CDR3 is TGCAGTGCTAGTCACGGGGGGACGAACACCGGGGAGCTGTTTTTT.

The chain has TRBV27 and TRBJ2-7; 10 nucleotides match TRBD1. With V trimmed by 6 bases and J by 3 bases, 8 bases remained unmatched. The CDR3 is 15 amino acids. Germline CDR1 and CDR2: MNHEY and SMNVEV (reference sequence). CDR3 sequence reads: CASSLHRDRGYEQYF. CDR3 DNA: TGTGCCAGCAGCCTCCACCGGGACAGGGGCTACGAGCAGTACTTC.

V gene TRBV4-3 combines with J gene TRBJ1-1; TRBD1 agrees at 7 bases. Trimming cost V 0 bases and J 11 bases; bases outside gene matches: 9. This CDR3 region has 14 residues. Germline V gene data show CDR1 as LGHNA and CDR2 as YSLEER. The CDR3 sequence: CASSQDMGRGYAFF. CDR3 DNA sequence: TGCGCCAGCAGCCAAGATATGGGCAGGGGGTACGCTTTCTTT.

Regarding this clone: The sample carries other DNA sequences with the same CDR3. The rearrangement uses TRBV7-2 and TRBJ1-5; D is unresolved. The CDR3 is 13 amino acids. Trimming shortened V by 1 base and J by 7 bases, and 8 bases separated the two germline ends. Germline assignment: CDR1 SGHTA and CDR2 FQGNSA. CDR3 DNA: TGTGCCAGCAGCTTAGATTCGTTCCAGCCCCAGCATTTT. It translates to CASSLDSFQPQHF.

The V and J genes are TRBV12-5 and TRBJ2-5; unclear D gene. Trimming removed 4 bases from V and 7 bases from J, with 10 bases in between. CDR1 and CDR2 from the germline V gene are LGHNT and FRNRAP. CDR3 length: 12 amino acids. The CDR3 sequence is CASGSGAGTQYF. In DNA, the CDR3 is TGTGCTAGTGGTTCCGGAGCCGGGACCCAGTACTTC. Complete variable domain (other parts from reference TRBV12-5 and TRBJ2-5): DARVTQTPRHKVTEMGQEVTMRCQPILGHNTVFWYRQTMMQGLELLAYFRNRAPLDDSGMPKDRFSAEMPDATLATLKIQPSEPRDSAVYFCASGSGAGTQYFGPGTRLLVL.

CDR3 DNA sequence: TGCAGTGCTACTTCTGGAAACACCATATATTTT. This translates into CSATSGNTIYF. The V and J genes are TRBV20-1 and TRBJ1-3; D unclear. Trimming took off 4 bases at V and 1 base at J, with 2 bases between the two ends. The CDR3 runs 11 residues. Germline CDR1 is DFQATT and CDR2 is SNEGSKA (reference sequence).

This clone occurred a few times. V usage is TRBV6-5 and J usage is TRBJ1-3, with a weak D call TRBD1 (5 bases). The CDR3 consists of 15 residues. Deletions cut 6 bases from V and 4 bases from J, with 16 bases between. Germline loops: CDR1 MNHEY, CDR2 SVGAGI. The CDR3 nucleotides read TGTGCCAGCAGCCGTCTCAGGGCTGACGGAAACACCATATATTTT. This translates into CASSRLRADGNTIYF.

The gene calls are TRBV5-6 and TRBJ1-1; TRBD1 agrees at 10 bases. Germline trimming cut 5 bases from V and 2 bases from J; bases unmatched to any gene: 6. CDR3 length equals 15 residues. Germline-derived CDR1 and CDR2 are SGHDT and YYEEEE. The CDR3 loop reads CASRWTGGVNTEAFF. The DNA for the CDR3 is TGTGCCAGCAGGTGGACAGGGGGAGTTAACACTGAAGCTTTCTTT.

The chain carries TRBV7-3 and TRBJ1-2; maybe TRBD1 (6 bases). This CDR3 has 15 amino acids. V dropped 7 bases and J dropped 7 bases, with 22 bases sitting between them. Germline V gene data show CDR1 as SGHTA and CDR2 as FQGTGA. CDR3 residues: CASTNQTGTSSGYTF. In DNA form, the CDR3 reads TGTGCCAGCACCAATCAGACCGGGACAAGCAGTGGCTACACCTTC. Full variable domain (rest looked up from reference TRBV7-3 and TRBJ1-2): GAGVSQTPSNKVTEKGKYVELRCDPISGHTALYWYRQSLGQGPEFLIYFQGTGAADDSGLPNDRFFAVRPEGSVSTLKIQRTERGDSAVYLCASTNQTGTSSGYTFGSGTRLTVV.

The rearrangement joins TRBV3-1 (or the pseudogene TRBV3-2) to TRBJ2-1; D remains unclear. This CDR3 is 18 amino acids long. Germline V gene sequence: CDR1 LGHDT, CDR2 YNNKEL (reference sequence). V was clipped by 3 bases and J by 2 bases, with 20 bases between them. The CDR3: CASSQLQPKSEPYNEQFF. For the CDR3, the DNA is TGTGCCAGCAGCCAGTTACAACCGAAGAGCGAACCCTACAATGAGCAGTTCTTC.

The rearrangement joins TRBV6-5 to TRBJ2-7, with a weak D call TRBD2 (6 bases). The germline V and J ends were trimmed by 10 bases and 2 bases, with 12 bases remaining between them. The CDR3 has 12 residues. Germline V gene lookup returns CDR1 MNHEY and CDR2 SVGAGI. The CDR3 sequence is CATRGRTYEQYF. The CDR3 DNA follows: TGTGCCACACGGGGGAGGACCTACGAGCAGTACTTC.

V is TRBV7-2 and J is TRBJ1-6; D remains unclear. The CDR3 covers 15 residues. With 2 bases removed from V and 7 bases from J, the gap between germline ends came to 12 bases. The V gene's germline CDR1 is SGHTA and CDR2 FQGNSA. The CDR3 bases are TGTGCCAGCAGCTTAAGTGGCGGAAAGAATTCACCCCTCCACTTT. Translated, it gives CASSLSGGKNSPLHF.

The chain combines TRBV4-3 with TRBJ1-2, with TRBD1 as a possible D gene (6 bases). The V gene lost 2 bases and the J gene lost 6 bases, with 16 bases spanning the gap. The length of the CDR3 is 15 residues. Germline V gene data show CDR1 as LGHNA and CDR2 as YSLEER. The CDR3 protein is CASSQLGQRRHGYTF. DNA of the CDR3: TGCGCCAGCAGCCAACTAGGACAGCGCCGCCATGGCTACACCTTC.